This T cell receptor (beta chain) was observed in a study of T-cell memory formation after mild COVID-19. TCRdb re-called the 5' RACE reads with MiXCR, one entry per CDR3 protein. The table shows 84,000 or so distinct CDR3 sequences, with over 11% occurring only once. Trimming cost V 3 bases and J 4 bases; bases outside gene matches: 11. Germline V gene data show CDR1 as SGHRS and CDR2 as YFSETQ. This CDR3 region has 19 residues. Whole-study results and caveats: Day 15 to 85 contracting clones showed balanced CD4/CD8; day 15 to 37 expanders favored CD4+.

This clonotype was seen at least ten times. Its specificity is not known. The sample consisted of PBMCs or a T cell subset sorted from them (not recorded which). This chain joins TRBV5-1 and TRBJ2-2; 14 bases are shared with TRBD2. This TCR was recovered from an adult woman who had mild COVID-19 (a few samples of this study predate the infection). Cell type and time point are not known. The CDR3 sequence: CASSSIGTGLAGVTGELFF. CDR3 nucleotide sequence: TGCGCCAGCAGCTCGATCGGGACGGGACTAGCGGGAGTCACCGGGGAGCTGTTTTTT.